Included here is one T cell receptor beta chain sequence, with context. Its antigen is not known. The CDR3 contains 15 residues. Looked up from germline, CDR1 is MGHRA and CDR2 is YSYEKL. Libraries were made from TCR beta cDNA, and they carried unique molecular identifiers. cDNA molecules numbering about 470,000 came from around 1 to 10 million T cells. In TCRdb, the PCR reads were re-called with MiXCR into one record per CDR3 protein. The data hold some 450,000 distinct CDR3 sequences, with around 40% observed a single time. This entry comes from a study of post-analysis software for immune sequencing data. Turning to the study itself: The study covered relapsing-remitting, secondary progressive and progressive-relapsing courses of multiple sclerosis.

Study-wide findings and caveats: The five TRBV segments detected at higher frequency in patients than in controls included TRBV5-6, TRBV5-1 and TRBV20-1. There was significantly lower normalized Chao1 diversity in multiple sclerosis patients than in controls.

The sequence was collected from a girl under 18 with multiple sclerosis. What was sequenced was blood. The V and J genes are TRBV4-1 and TRBJ2-7, with D maybe TRBD1 (8 bases). The last part of the DNA fits TRBJ2-5 better; the J call may be wrong. The CDR3 bases are TGCGCCAGCAGCCAGGCACAGGGGGGGGAAGAGACCCAGTACTTC. This gives the protein CASSQAQGGEETQYF.